These T cell receptor beta chains were read from a single sample in a study of T cell changes during pregnancy in multiple sclerosis. Assay used: immunoSEQ multiplex PCR; TCRdb lists only in-frame clones, some missing. The sample has around 80,000 clones; 94% are singletons. Here the sequenced sample was peripheral blood, taken in the second trimester of pregnancy. The receptors shown here come from a female donor in good health, enrolled as a control in a pregnancy study. CDR3s include the opening cysteine and the closing phenylalanine or tryptophan. A D gene is named only where the DNA matches it firmly. The size of a clone is reported for some rows only, either as once, few or many, or as a class for expanded clones.

-	-	TRBV29-1	TRBJ2-3	CSVDTSTDTQYF	TGCAGCGTTGATACAAGCACAGATACGCAGTATTTT
TRBD2	-	TRBV5-1	TRBJ2-1	CASSLVTSGGEQFF	TGCGCCAGCAGCTTGGTAACTAGCGGGGGTGAGCAGTTCTTC
-	once	TRBV28	TRBJ1-4	CAKAGGTALGNEKLFF	TGTGCCAAGGCTGGGGGGACGGCCCTGGGTAATGAAAAACTGTTTTTT
TRBD2	-	TRBV11-3	TRBJ2-1	CASSPGLGNNEQFF	TGTGCCAGCAGCCCCGGACTAGGAAACAATGAGCAGTTCTTC
-	-	TRBV5-1	TRBJ1-5	CASSLEPRQPQHF	TGCGCCAGCAGCTTGGAGCCCCGTCAGCCCCAGCATTTT
-	-	TRBV9	TRBJ2-7	CASSVAPGAAYEQYF	TGTGCCAGCAGCGTAGCTCCAGGGGCGGCCTACGAGCAGTACTTC
TRBD1	-	TRBV5-1	TRBJ2-2	CASRLRGQGQTGELFF	TGCGCCAGCAGATTAAGAGGACAGGGCCAGACCGGGGAGCTGTTTTTT
-	-	TRBV7-2	TRBJ2-3	CASSSTGTQYF	TGTGCCAGCAGCTCCACCGGGACGCAGTATTTT
TRBD1	once	TRBV5-4	TRBJ1-1	CASGDRGLGAFF	TGTGCCAGCGGCGACAGGGGGCTAGGAGCTTTCTTT
-	-	TRBV2	TRBJ2-5	CASSPGEQETQYF	TGTGCCAGCAGTCCCGGAGAGCAAGAGACCCAGTACTTC
-	-	TRBV10-3	TRBJ2-5	CAISEPPGETQYF	TGTGCCATCAGTGAGCCACCGGGGGAGACCCAGTACTTC
TRBD1	-	TRBV6-5	TRBJ2-5	CASSYSGTVQETQYF	TGTGCCAGCAGTTACTCCGGGACAGTACAAGAGACCCAGTACTTC
-	once	TRBV25-1	TRBJ2-5	CASSDPHSGQETQYF	TGTGCCAGCAGTGACCCCCACAGTGGCCAAGAGACCCAGTACTTC
TRBD1	-	TRBV2	TRBJ2-7	CASSASGTGSYEQYF	TGTGCCAGCAGCGCGTCCGGGACAGGGAGTTACGAGCAGTACTTC
TRBD1	-	TRBV7-2	TRBJ2-3	CASSRGQGRTDTQYF	TGTGCCAGCAGCCGGGGACAGGGACGCACAGATACGCAGTATTTT
-	once	TRBV5-1	TRBJ1-2	CASSLEGGYGYTF	TGCGCCAGCAGCTTGGAAGGGGGCTATGGCTACACCTTC
TRBD2	-	TRBV4-1	TRBJ2-1	CASSQVVSAGGPVYNEQFF	TGCGCCAGCAGCCAAGTAGTATCGGCGGGAGGGCCCGTCTACAATGAGCAGTTCTTC